The next 22 T cell receptor beta chains were all read from a single sample in a study of PD-L1 blockade in urothelial cancer. TCRdb keeps only in-frame clones here, not all; method: immunoSEQ multiplex PCR. The table includes under 50,000 clones, 90% detected once. Sample: PBMCs, taken around atezolizumab (anti-PD-L1) treatment. These receptors were collected from a man between 65 and 80 years old with urothelial cancer.

The chain links TRBV18 to TRBJ2-3; 8 nucleotides agree with TRBD1. The germline gives CDR1 KGHSH, CDR2 LQKENI. The ends lost 1 base at V and 3 bases at J; junction bases unmatched: 3. There are 15 residues in the CDR3. The chain's CDR3 is CASSPQGQVTDTQYF. DNA of the CDR3: TGTGCCAGCTCACCACAGGGACAGGTGACAGATACGCAGTATTTT.

The chain uses TRBV4-2 and TRBJ2-1; perhaps TRBD2 as D (6 bases). The CDR3 spans 14 residues. Germline CDR1 LGHNA, CDR2 YNFKEQ. Trimming pared 0 bases from V and 10 bases from J, leaving 13 bases between. CDR3 region: CASSQDRVAGEQFF. CDR3 nucleotide sequence: TGTGCCAGCAGCCAAGATAGGGTGGCGGGGGAGCAGTTCTTC.

This clone was seen only once. The chain links TRBV7-3 to TRBJ1-1, with 7 bases that match TRBD1. The CDR3 loop spans 14 amino acids. Trimming took 4 bases from V and 4 from J; bases not matched to a gene: 6. Germline-derived CDR1 and CDR2 are SGHTA and FQGTGA. CDR3 sequence reads: CASSSTGASTEAFF. CDR3 nucleotide sequence: TGTGCCAGCAGCTCTACAGGGGCTAGCACTGAAGCTTTCTTT.

CDR3 bases: TGCGCCAGCAGCCTCAGGACTAGCGGGAGAGGTGACGAGCAGTACTTC. The encoded protein is CASSLRTSGRGDEQYF. The rearrangement links TRBV4-1 to TRBJ2-7, with 13 bases lining up with TRBD2. Per germline, CDR1 MGHRA and CDR2 YSYEKL. Trimming took 4 bases from V and 5 from J; bases not matched to a gene: 8. The CDR3 is 16 amino acids.

The chain combines TRBV28 with TRBJ1-1, with a possible D match to TRBD1 (5 bases). The CDR3 extends over 14 amino acids. V was shortened by 0 bases and J by 4 bases, with 9 bases between the two germline ends. CDR1 and CDR2 (germline): MDHEN, SYDVKM. The CDR3 region is CASSLWGGGTEAFF. In DNA form, the CDR3 reads TGTGCCAGCAGTTTATGGGGGGGAGGCACTGAAGCTTTCTTT.

The chain employs TRBV4-1 and TRBJ2-7; maybe TRBD2 (6 bases). The germline V gene encodes CDR1 MGHRA and CDR2 YSYEKL. CDR3 length: 13 amino acids. Trimming pared 5 bases from V and 4 bases from J, leaving 12 bases between. The CDR3 sequence is CASSILGGYEQYF. The CDR3 DNA reads as TGCGCCAGCAGCATCTTAGGAGGGTACGAGCAGTACTTC.

A single count supports this clone. This rearrangement joins TRBV28 to TRBJ2-1; tentative D call: TRBD2 (6 bases). The V and J ends lost 7 bases and 5 bases respectively, with 18 bases between them. The germline gives CDR1 MDHEN, CDR2 SYDVKM. This CDR3 is built from 15 residues. In DNA, the CDR3 is TGTGCCAGCATCTCCGGGGGTGTGAGTGACAATGAGCAGTTCTTC. This codes for CASISGGVSDNEQFF.

The V call is TRBV7-9, the J call TRBJ2-5; D uncertain. The germline V gene has CDR1 SEHNR and CDR2 FQNEAQ (reference sequence). Trimming stripped 3 bases from V and 3 bases from J, with 5 bases between. CDR3 length: 12 residues. The CDR3 DNA reads as TGTGCCAGCAGCTTTTCTGAAGAGACCCAGTACTTC. It codes for CASSFSEETQYF.

The chain links TRBV15 to TRBJ2-3, with D possibly matching TRBD2 (5 bases). The germline gives CDR1 LNHNV, CDR2 YYDKDF (reference sequence). V lost 0 bases, J lost 3 bases, and 13 bases lay in between. CDR3 length: 16 amino acids. The CDR3 nucleotides read TGTGCCACCAGCAGAGATCTGGGGAGTGGGACAGATACGCAGTATTTT. Protein sequence: CATSRDLGSGTDTQYF.

This clone was observed a handful of times. The chain is built from TRBV27 and TRBJ2-3; TRBD2 matches at 8 bases. V shed 3 bases and J 10 bases; nucleotides not matched to a gene: 6. The CDR3 has 13 amino acids. The V gene's germline CDR1 is MNHEY and CDR2 SMNVEV (reference sequence). The CDR3 sequence is CASSFLLTSAQYF. The CDR3 nucleotides read TGTGCCAGCAGTTTCCTCCTGACTAGCGCGCAGTATTTT.

The V and J genes are TRBV27 and TRBJ1-3; perhaps TRBD1 as D (6 bases). Deletions cut 3 bases from V and 2 bases from J, with 8 bases between. The germline CDR1 and CDR2 sequences are MNHEY and SMNVEV (reference sequence). The CDR3 has 14 amino acids. DNA for the CDR3: TGTGCCAGCAGTTTGGGGGGGCCTGGAAACACCATATATTTT. Translating it yields CASSLGGPGNTIYF.

The chain has TRBV14 and TRBJ1-1; 7 positions match TRBD1. The ends lost 3 bases at V and 4 bases at J; junction bases unmatched: 8. Germline V gene sequence: CDR1 SGHDN, CDR2 FVKESK. The CDR3 length is 15 residues. The chain's CDR3 is CASSQRTGAVTEAFF. The DNA for the CDR3 is TGTGCCAGCAGCCAGAGAACAGGGGCCGTCACTGAAGCTTTCTTT.

V and J are TRBV6-5 and TRBJ2-1; 8 bases are a match to TRBD2. Trimming took 5 bases from V and 4 from J; bases not matched to a gene: 4. The CDR3 is made up of 14 amino acids. Germline CDR1 MNHEY, CDR2 SVGAGI. The CDR3 protein is CASSSGSRYNEQFF. CDR3 in DNA: TGTGCCAGCAGTAGCGGGAGCCGATACAATGAGCAGTTCTTC.

The chain is built from TRBV9 and TRBJ2-1; D not resolved. Per the germline V gene, CDR1 is SGDLS and CDR2 is YYNGEE. V was trimmed by 4 bases and J by 4 bases, leaving 6 bases between them. CDR3 length equals 12 residues. Here the CDR3 reads CASSPTYNEQFF. The DNA for the CDR3 is TGTGCCAGCAGCCCCACTTACAATGAGCAGTTCTTC. The full variable domain, rest sourced from reference TRBV9 and TRBJ2-1, is DSGVTQTPKHLITATGQRVTLRCSPRSGDLSVYWYQQSLDQGLQFLIQYYNGEERAKGNILERFSAQQFPDLHSELNLSSLELGDSALYFCASSPTYNEQFFGPGTRLTVL.

The chain carries TRBV7-6 and TRBJ2-5; 10 bases map to TRBD2. The CDR3 spans 16 residues. Unmatched junction bases numbered 6, after V lost 0 bases and J lost 5 bases. CDR1 SGHVS and CDR2 FNYEAQ come from the germline V gene. The CDR3 region is CASSLASLAGVETQYF. CDR3 in DNA: TGTGCCAGCAGCTTAGCGTCCCTAGCGGGGGTGGAGACCCAGTACTTC.

This rearrangement joins TRBV7-2 to TRBJ2-3; D may be TRBD2 (6 bases). V lost 5 bases, J lost 3 bases, and 15 bases lay in between. The CDR3 spans 15 residues. Germline loops: CDR1 SGHTA, CDR2 FQGNSA. The CDR3 sequence: CASSPTRAGTDTQYF. The CDR3 DNA reads TGTGCCAGCAGCCCCACAAGGGCGGGAACAGATACGCAGTATTTT.

The chain links TRBV7-9 to TRBJ2-1; D gene unclear. The CDR3 runs to 14 residues. The germline V gene encodes CDR1 SEHNR and CDR2 FQNEAQ (reference sequence). The ends were cut back, 0 bases at V and 0 bases at J, with 3 bases in the middle. CDR3 bases: TGTGCCAGCAGCTTAGCCGGCTCCTACAATGAGCAGTTCTTC. Protein product: CASSLAGSYNEQFF.

The chain has TRBV19 and TRBJ2-1, with TRBD1 identical over 9 bases. V lost 2 bases to trimming and J lost 7 bases; unmatched junction nucleotides: 6. The CDR3 contains 15 residues. Per germline, CDR1 LNHDA and CDR2 SQIVND (reference sequence). CDR3 bases: TGTGCCAGTAGTATACGGGACAGGGTGGGAAATGAGCAGTTCTTC. Amino acids: CASSIRDRVGNEQFF.

This clone was seen a single time. The chain is built from TRBV7-9 and TRBJ1-2; the match to TRBD1 covers 8 bases. The CDR3 totals 14 residues. Germline CDR1 is SEHNR and CDR2 is FQNEAQ (reference sequence). J was trimmed by 8 bases and V by 5 bases; bases with no gene match: 10. CDR3 coding DNA: TGTGCCAGCAGCCCCGGACAGGGTTTGCGGGGCTACACCTTC. Translation: CASSPGQGLRGYTF.

The V call is TRBV2, the J call TRBJ1-2, with D possibly TRBD1 on 6 matching bases. The CDR3 totals 13 residues. Trimming removed 5 bases from V and 11 bases from J, with 18 bases in between. Per germline, CDR1 SNHLY and CDR2 FYNNEI. The CDR3 DNA sequence: TGTGCCAGCAGTCGCACAGGGTTGTTCCCTTACACCTTC. Its translation: CASSRTGLFPYTF.

V and J are TRBV5-6 and TRBJ2-7, with 8 bases identical to TRBD1. This CDR3 spans 15 amino acids. The V gene's germline CDR1 is SGHDT and CDR2 YYEEEE. The ends lost 2 bases at V and 1 base at J; junction bases unmatched: 5. In nucleotides, the CDR3 is TGTGCCAGCAGCTTTCCAGGGGGCAAATCCTACGAGCAGTACTTC. This translates into CASSFPGGKSYEQYF. The complete variable domain, with remaining parts taken from reference TRBV5-6 and TRBJ2-7, reads DAGVTQSPTHLIKTRGQQVTLRCSPKSGHDTVSWYQQALGQGPQFIFQYYEEEERQRGNFPDRFSGHQFPNYSSELNVNALLLGDSALYLCASSFPGGKSYEQYFGPGTRLTVT.

The chain's CDR3 is CASSPGVNTEAFF. The CDR3 nucleotides are TGTGCCAGCAGTCCAGGGGTGAACACTGAAGCTTTCTTT. The chain recombines TRBV2 with TRBJ1-1, with D possibly being TRBD1 (6 bases). The CDR3 spans 13 residues. Trimming cost V 5 bases and J 0 bases, with 7 bases left between them. Germline assignment: CDR1 SNHLY and CDR2 FYNNEI.